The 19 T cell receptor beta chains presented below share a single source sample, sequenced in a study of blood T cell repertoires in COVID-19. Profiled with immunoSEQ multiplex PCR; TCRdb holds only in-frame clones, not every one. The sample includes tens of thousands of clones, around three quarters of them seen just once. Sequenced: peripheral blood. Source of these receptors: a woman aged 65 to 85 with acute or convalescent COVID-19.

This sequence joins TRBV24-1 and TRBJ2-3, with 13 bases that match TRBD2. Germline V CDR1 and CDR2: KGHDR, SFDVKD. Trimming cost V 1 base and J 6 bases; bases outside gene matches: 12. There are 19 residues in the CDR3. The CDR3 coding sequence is TGTGCCACCAGTGATTTCTCCTCCGGACTAGCGGGGGTTCCGGATACGCAGTATTTT. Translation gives CATSDFSSGLAGVPDTQYF.

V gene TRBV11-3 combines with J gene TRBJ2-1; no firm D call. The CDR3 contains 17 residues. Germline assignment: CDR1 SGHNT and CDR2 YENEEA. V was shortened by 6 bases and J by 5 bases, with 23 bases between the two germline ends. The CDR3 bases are TGTGCCAGCAGATATAATAGTAGACTCTTTGAGGACAATGAGCAGTTCTTC. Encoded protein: CASRYNSRLFEDNEQFF.

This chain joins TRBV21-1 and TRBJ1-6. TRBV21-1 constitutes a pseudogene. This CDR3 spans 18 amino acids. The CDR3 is CASSKWGWRHGRNSPLHF. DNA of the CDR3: TGTGCCAGCAGCAAATGGGGTTGGAGGCACGGTAGGAATTCACCCCTCCACTTT.

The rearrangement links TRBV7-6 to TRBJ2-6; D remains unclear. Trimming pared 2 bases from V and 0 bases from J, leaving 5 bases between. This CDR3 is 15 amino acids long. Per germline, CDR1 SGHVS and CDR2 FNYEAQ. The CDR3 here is CASSLSASGANVLTF. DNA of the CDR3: TGTGCCAGCAGCTTAAGCGCCTCTGGGGCCAACGTCCTGACTTTC.

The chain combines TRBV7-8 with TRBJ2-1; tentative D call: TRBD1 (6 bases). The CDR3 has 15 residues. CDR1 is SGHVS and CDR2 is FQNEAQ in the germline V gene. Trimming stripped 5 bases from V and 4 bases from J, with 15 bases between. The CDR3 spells CASSKDPGDYNEQFF. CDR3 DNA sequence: TGTGCCAGCAGCAAAGACCCAGGGGATTACAATGAGCAGTTCTTC.

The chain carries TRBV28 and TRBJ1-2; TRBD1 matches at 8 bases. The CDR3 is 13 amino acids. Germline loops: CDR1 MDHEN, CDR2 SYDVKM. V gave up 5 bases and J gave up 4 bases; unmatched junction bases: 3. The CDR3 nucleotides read TGTGCCAGCAGTCCAGGACAGGGCTATGGCTACACCTTC. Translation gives CASSPGQGYGYTF.

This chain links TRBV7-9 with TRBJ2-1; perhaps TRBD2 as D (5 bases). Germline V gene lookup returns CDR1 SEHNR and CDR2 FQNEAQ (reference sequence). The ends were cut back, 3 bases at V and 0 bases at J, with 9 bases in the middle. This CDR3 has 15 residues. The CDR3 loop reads CASSFKLDSYNEQFF. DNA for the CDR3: TGTGCCAGCAGCTTTAAACTAGACTCCTACAATGAGCAGTTCTTC. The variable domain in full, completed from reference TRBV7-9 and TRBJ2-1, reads DTGVSQNPRHKITKRGQNVTFRCDPISEHNRLYWYRQTLGQGPEFLTYFQNEAQLEKSRLLSDRFSAERPKGSFSTLEIQRTEQGDSAMYLCASSFKLDSYNEQFFGPGTRLTVL.

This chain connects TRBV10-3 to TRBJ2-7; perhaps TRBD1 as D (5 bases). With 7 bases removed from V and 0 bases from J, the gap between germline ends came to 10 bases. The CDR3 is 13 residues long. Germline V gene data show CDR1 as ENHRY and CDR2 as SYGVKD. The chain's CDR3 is CAIMTASSYEQYF. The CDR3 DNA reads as TGTGCCATCATGACAGCTAGCTCCTACGAGCAGTACTTC.

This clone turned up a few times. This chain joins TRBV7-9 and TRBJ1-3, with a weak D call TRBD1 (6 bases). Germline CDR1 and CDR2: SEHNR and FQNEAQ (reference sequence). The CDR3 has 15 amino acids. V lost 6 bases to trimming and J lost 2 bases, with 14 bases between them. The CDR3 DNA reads TGTGCCAGCAGTTTGGATTCAGGGGCTGGAAACACCATATATTTT. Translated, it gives CASSLDSGAGNTIYF.

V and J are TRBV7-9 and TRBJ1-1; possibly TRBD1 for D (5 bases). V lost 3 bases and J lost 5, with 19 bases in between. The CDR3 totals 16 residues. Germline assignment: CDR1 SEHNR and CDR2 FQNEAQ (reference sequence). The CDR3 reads CASSLGAGRLGTEAFF. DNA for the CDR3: TGTGCCAGCAGCTTGGGTGCGGGACGGTTGGGGACTGAAGCTTTCTTT.

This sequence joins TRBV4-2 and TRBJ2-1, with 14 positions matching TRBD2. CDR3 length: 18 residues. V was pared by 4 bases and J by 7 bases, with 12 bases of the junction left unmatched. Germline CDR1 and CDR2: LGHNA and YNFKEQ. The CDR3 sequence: CASSLRLAGGQSGNEQFF. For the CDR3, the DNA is TGTGCCAGCAGCCTAAGACTAGCGGGGGGGCAAAGTGGTAATGAGCAGTTCTTC.

CDR3 in amino acids: CASRTTGEAFF. CDR3 in DNA: TGTGCCAGCAGAACGACAGGGGAAGCTTTCTTT. The chain employs TRBV6-5 and TRBJ1-1; 7 bases fit TRBD1. CDR1 and CDR2 (germline): MNHEY, SVGAGI. The CDR3 length is 11 residues. The V and J ends lost 6 bases and 8 bases, in that order; junction bases with no gene match: 3.

The CDR3 DNA reads TGTGCCAGCAGCTTCGCCCCGGGACAGGGGGACAATGAGCAGTTCTTC. This gives the protein CASSFAPGQGDNEQFF. The chain joins TRBV7-2 to TRBJ2-1; TRBD1 matches at 11 bases. Germline loops: CDR1 SGHTA, CDR2 FQGNSA. J was trimmed by 5 bases and V by 3 bases; bases with no gene match: 6. This CDR3 region has 16 residues.

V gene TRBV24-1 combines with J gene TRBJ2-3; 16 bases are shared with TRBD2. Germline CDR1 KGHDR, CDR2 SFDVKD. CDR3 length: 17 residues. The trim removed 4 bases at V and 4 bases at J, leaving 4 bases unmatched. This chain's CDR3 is CATSEGTSGGAPDTQYF. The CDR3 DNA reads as TGTGCCACCAGTGAGGGGACTAGCGGGGGGGCACCAGATACGCAGTATTTT.

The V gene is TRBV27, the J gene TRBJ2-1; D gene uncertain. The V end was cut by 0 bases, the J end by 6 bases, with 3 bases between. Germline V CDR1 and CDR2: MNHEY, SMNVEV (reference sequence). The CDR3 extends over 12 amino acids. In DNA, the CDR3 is TGTGCCAGCAGTTTATCCCGCAATGAGCAGTTCTTC. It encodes CASSLSRNEQFF.

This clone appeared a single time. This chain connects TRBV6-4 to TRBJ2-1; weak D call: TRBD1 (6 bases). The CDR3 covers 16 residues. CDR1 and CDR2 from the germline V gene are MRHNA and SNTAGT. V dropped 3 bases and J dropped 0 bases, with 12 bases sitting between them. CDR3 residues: CASSENDRSSYNEQFF. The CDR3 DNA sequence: TGTGCCAGCAGTGAAAATGACAGGAGCTCCTACAATGAGCAGTTCTTC.

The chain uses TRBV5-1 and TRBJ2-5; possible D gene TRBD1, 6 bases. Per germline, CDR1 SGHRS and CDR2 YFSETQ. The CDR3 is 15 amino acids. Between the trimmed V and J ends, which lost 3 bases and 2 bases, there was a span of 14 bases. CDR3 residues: CASSWTAELQETQYF. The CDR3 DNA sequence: TGCGCCAGCAGCTGGACAGCTGAACTTCAAGAGACCCAGTACTTC.

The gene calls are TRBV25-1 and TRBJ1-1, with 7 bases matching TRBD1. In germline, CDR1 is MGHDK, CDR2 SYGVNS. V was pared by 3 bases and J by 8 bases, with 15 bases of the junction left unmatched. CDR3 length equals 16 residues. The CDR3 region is CASSENRGIQQGEAFF. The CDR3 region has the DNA TGTGCCAGCAGTGAGAATAGGGGGATACAACAGGGGGAAGCTTTCTTT.

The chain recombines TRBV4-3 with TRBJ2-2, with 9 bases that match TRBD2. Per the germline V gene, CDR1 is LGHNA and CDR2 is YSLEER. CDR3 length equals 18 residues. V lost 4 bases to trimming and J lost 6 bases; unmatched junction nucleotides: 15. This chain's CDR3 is CASSPGTGVAGVSGELFF. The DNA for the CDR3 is TGCGCCAGCAGCCCCGGCACGGGGGTAGCGGGGGTGTCCGGGGAGCTGTTTTTT.